The present T cell receptor (beta chain) was sequenced within a study of blood T cell repertoires in COVID-19. Across the whole study: Collection of acute and convalescent COVID-19 samples took place in the United States, Italy and Spain. In each case, the material was cDNA or gDNA derived from T cells, B-cell-depleted T cells, or PBMCs.

The authors' processing: By means of reference gene primer amplification, nucleated cell counts were estimated. Repertoires were generated with immunoSEQ multiplex PCR, while TCRdb's copy carries only in-frame clones and drops some. V and J calls plus clone size are reproduced from that table; the DNA served to infer D and trimming. The profile covers some 180,000 clones, with 75% to 90% appearing a single time and roughly 7.2% taken by the ten largest. From germline, CDR1 is SGDLS and CDR2 YYNGEE. V shed 2 bases, J shed 3 bases, and the junction held 5 bases outside the gene matches. The CDR3 covers 15 residues.

The V gene is TRBV9, the J gene TRBJ2-7; 10 bases match TRBD2. The sequencing input was peripheral blood. This TCR was sampled from a woman aged 40 to 49 with COVID-19, enrolled during active disease. CDR3 sequence: CASSVAGTSVYEQYF. The CDR3 nucleotides read TGTGCCAGCAGCGTCGCCGGGACTAGCGTCTACGAGCAGTACTTC.